This T cell receptor beta chain was recorded in a study of blood T cells in healthy people across ages. General study points: Higher diversity, along with more naive CD4+ cells, distinguished long-lived donors from aged donors.

A sample-barcoded 5' primer and a J-beta primer mix were used in a second PCR of roughly 7 to 12 cycles. MiXCR, run by TCRdb on the 5' RACE reads, gives a single entry per CDR3 protein. The repertoire has about 930,000 distinct CDR3 sequences, 25% to 30% of them found once; the top ten carry roughly a tenth. In each sample, at least 6 million PBMCs were isolated. The CDR3 is 13 residues long. Germline V gene data show CDR1 as SGHTA and CDR2 as FQGNSA. With 3 bases removed from V and 6 bases from J, the gap between germline ends came to 11 bases. The sample holds many counts of this clonotype. Antigen specificity is unknown. These data were also filed under a second study, of T cells of mothers and their children. That source reports: A few healthy Caucasian mothers gave samples, and so did their six children. For related and unrelated pairs alike, thymic selection shapes TCR recombination output similarly.

The chain combines TRBV7-2 with TRBJ2-5, with a possible D match to TRBD2 (6 bases). This TCR was recovered from a woman between 40 and 55 years old in good health. The specimen was blood. The CDR3 here is CASSLGGAQTQYF. Here the CDR3 DNA reads TGTGCCAGCAGCTTGGGAGGTGCACAGACCCAGTACTTC.